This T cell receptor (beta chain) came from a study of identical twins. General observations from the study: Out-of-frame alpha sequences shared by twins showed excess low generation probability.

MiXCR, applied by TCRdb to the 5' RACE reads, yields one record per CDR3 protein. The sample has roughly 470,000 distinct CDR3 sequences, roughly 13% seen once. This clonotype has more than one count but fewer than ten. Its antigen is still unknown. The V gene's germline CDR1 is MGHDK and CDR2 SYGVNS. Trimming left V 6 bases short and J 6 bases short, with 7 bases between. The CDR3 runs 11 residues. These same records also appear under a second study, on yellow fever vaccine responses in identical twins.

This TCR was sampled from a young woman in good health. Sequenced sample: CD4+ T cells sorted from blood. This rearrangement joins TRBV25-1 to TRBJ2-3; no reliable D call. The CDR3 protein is CASRGWDTQYF. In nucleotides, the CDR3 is TGTGCCAGCAGGGGATGGGATACGCAGTATTTT.